This T cell receptor (beta chain) was sequenced for a study of blood T cell repertoires in COVID-19. Study-wide background: Samples representing acute and convalescent COVID-19 were sourced from the United States, Italy and Spain. PBMCs, B-cell-depleted T cells, or T cells were the source of the cDNA or gDNA that made up the material.

Original data processing: Amplification from reference gene primers served as the basis for estimated nucleated cell counts. Here immunoSEQ multiplex PCR was the method, and the copy in TCRdb shows in-frame clones only, minus some. V and J calls and clone size are copied from that table; D and trimming were computed from the DNA. Of roughly 150,000 clones listed, 83% are singletons. Sequencing input: peripheral blood. The clonotype comes from a woman over 75 with acute or convalescent COVID-19.

The CDR3 sequence is CASSQVQGDETQYF. The CDR3 coding sequence is TGCGCCAGCAGCCAAGTGCAGGGGGATGAGACCCAGTACTTC. The chain carries TRBV4-1 and TRBJ2-5; 7 nucleotides agree with TRBD1. Trimming took 1 base from V and 5 from J; bases not matched to a gene: 4. The CDR3 loop spans 14 amino acids. CDR1 is MGHRA, CDR2 YSYEKL, per germline.